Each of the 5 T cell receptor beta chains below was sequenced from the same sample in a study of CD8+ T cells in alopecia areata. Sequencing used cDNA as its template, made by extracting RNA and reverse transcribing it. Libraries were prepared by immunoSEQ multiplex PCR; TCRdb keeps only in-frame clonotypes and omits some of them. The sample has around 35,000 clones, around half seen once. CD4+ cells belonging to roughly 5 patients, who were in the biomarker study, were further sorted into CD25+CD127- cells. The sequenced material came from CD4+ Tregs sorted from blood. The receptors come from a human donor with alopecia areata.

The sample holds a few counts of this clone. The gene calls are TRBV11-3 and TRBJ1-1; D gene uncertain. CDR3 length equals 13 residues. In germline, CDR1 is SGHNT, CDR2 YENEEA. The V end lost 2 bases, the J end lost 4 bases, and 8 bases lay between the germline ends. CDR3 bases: TGTGCCAGCAGCTTATCTTCATCCACTGAAGCTTTCTTT. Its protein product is CASSLSSSTEAFF.

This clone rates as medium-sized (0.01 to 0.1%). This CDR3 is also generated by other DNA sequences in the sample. The CDR3 reads CASSPLGGPGELFF. The CDR3 DNA reads as TGTGCCAGCAGCCCCTTGGGTGGGCCCGGGGAGCTGTTTTTT. V gene TRBV7-8 combines with J gene TRBJ2-2; D gene ambiguous. CDR3 size: 14 residues. V lost 5 bases, J lost 6 bases, and 13 bases lay in between. Germline CDR1 reads SGHVS; CDR2 reads FQNEAQ. Based on the CDR3 plus reference TRBV7-8 and TRBJ2-2, the full variable domain is GAGVSQSPRYKVAKRGQDVALRCDPISGHVSLFWYQQALGQGPEFLTYFQNEAQLDKSGLPSDRFFAERPEGSVSTLKIQRTQQEDSAVYLCASSPLGGPGELFFGEGSRLTVL.

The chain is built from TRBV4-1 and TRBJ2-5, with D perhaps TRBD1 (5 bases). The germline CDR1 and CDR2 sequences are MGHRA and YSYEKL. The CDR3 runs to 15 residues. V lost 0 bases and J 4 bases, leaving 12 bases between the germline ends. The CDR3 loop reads CASSQDPTGRETQYF. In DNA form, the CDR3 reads TGCGCCAGCAGCCAAGATCCAACAGGACGAGAGACCCAGTACTTC.

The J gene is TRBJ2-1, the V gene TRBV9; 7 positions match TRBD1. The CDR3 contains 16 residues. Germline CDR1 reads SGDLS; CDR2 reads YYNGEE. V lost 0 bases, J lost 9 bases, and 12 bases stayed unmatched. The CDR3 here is CASSVGPTSWDSEQFF. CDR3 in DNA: TGTGCCAGCAGCGTAGGCCCCACCAGTTGGGACAGTGAGCAGTTCTTC.

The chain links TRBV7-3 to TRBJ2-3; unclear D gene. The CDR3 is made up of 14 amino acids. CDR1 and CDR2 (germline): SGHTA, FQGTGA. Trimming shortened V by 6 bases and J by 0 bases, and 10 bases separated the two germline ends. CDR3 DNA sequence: TGTGCCAGCAGTCCAACATCTAGCACAGATACGCAGTATTTT. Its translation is CASSPTSSTDTQYF.